The T cell receptor (beta chain) under discussion was sequenced for a study of sequential checkpoint blockade in melanoma. The overall study: Randomization was 1:1 between first-line nivolumab→ipilimumab and ipilimumab→nivolumab.

Per germline, CDR1 SGDLS and CDR2 YYNGEE. Trimming stripped 0 bases from V and 0 bases from J, with 7 bases between. The CDR3 runs to 15 residues. TCRdb keeps only in-frame clones here, not all; method: immunoSEQ multiplex PCR. The data hold some 8,000 clones, with about nine tenths observed a single time. The sample's treatment: randomized to nivolumab then ipilimumab (arm A) or the reverse (arm B). PBMC sorting kept live CD3+CD8+ cells without CD19 or CD56. The chain employs TRBV9 and TRBJ2-1; unclear D gene. Sequencing used CD8+ T cells sorted from blood (inferred from file names), obtained from a patient given nivolumab and ipilimumab in sequence. This sequence was found in a human donor with melanoma. The CDR3 here is CASSVGRSSYNEQFF. DNA of the CDR3: TGTGCCAGCAGCGTAGGAAGGAGCTCCTACAATGAGCAGTTCTTC. Full variable domain (rest looked up from reference TRBV9 and TRBJ2-1): DSGVTQTPKHLITATGQRVTLRCSPRSGDLSVYWYQQSLDQGLQFLIQYYNGEERAKGNILERFSAQQFPDLHSELNLSSLELGDSALYFCASSVGRSSYNEQFFGPGTRLTVL.